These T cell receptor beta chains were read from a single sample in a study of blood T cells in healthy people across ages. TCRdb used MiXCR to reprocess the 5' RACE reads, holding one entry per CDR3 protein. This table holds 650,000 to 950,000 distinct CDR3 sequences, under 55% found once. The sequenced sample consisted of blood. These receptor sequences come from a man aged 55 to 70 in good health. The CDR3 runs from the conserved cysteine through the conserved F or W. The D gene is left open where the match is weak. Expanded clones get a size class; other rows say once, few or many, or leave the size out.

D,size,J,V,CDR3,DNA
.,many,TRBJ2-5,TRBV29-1,CSVEGGETQYF,TGCAGCGTTGAGGGTGGAGAGACCCAGTACTTC
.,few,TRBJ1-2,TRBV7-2,CASSSKARGPSYGYTF,TGTGCCAGCAGCTCAAAGGCCCGGGGACCATCATATGGCTACACCTTC
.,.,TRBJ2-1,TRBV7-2,CASSLNWGAGNEQFF,TGTGCCAGCAGCTTAAATTGGGGCGCAGGGAATGAGCAGTTCTTC
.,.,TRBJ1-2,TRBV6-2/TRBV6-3,CASSYSYGYTF,TGTGCCAGCAGTTACAGCTATGGCTACACCTTC
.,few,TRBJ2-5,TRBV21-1,CASSKAASETQYF,TGTGCCAGCAGCAAAGCCGCGTCCGAGACCCAGTACTTC
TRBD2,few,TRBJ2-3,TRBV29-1,CSVRTSGGWDTQYF,TGCAGCGTTCGCACGTCGGGGGGATGGGATACGCAGTATTTT
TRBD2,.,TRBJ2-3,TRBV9,CASGASGGQIDTQYF,TGTGCCAGCGGCGCCAGCGGGGGGCAGATAGATACGCAGTATTTT
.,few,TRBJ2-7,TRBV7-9,CASSLLGSSSYEQYF,TGTGCCAGCAGCTTATTGGGTTCGAGCTCCTACGAGCAGTACTTC
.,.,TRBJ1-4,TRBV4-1,CASSQVSLDFGEKLFF,TGCGCCAGCAGCCAAGTTAGTCTGGATTTCGGAGAAAAACTGTTTTTT
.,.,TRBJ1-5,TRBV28,CASSWGSERNQPQHF,TGTGCCAGCAGTTGGGGTTCGGAGCGCAATCAGCCCCAGCATTTT
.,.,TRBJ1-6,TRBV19,CASRERQGASPLHF,TGTGCCAGTAGGGAAAGGCAGGGCGCTTCACCCCTCCACTTT
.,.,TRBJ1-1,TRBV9,CASSAGTLNTEAFF,TGTGCCAGCAGCGCCGGGACACTGAACACTGAAGCTTTCTTT
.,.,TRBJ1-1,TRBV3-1,CASSQVDSEAFF,TGTGCCAGCAGCCAAGTAGATAGTGAAGCTTTCTTT
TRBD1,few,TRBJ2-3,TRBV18,CASKNWTGQADTQYF,TGTGCCAGCAAAAACTGGACAGGGCAAGCAGATACGCAGTATTTT
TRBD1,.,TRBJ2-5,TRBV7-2,CASSPQGVAQYF,TGTGCCAGCAGCCCACAGGGGGTGGCCCAGTACTTC
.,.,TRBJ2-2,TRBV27,CASSSLGTGNTGELFF,TGTGCCAGCAGTTCACTAGGGACGGGGAACACCGGGGAGCTGTTTTTT
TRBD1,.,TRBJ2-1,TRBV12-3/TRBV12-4,CASRRTGANRLNEQFF,TGTGCTAGCAGGCGGACAGGCGCGAATAGGTTGAATGAGCAGTTCTTC
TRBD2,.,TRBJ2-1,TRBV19,CASALPGTSGDNEQFF,TGTGCCAGTGCCCTTCCCGGGACTAGCGGAGACAATGAGCAGTTCTTC
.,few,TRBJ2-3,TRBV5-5,CASSLGGQLAADTQYF,TGTGCCAGCAGCTTAGGCGGACAGCTCGCCGCAGATACGCAGTATTTT
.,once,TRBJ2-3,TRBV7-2,CASSVVFTDTQYF,TGTGCCAGCAGCGTCGTCTTCACAGATACGCAGTATTTT
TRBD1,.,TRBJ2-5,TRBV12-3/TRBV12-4,CASSMRQGAREQYF,TGTGCCAGCAGTATGCGACAGGGGGCAAGGGAGCAGTACTTC
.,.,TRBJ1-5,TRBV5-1,CASSPSGVSNQPQHF,TGCGCCAGCAGCCCCTCAGGGGTTAGCAATCAGCCCCAGCATTTT
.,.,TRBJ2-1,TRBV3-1,CASSPTANEQFF,TGTGCCAGCAGCCCTACAGCCAATGAGCAGTTCTTC
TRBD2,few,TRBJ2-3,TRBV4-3,CASSQDWTSGGISDTQYF,TGCGCCAGCAGCCAAGATTGGACTAGCGGGGGGATTTCAGATACGCAGTATTTT
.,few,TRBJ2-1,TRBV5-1,CASSSLRGPNEQFF,TGCGCCAGCAGCTCTTTGCGGGGCCCCAATGAGCAGTTCTTC
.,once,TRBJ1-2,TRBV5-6,CASSWTQDDGHTF,TGTGCCAGCAGCTGGACTCAAGACGATGGCCACACCTTC
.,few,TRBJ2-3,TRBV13,CASSLTAETSTDTQYF,TGTGCCAGCAGCTTAACAGCGGAAACTAGCACAGATACGCAGTATTTT
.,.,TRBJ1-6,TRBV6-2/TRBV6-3,CASSHDSSPLHF,TGTGCCAGCAGCCACGACAGTTCACCCCTCCACTTT
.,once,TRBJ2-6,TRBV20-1,CAGSGANVLTF,TGCGCCGGCTCTGGGGCCAACGTCCTGACTTTC
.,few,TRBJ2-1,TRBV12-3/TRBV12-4,CASSLNPGGDNEQFF,TGTGCCAGCAGTTTAAATCCAGGGGGGGACAATGAGCAGTTCTTC
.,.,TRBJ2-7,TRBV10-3,CAIREGGGYEQYF,TGTGCCATCAGGGAAGGTGGGGGTTACGAGCAGTACTTC
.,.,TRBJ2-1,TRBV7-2,CASSTRRGGYNEQFF,TGTGCCAGCAGCACCCGGAGGGGGGGTTACAATGAGCAGTTCTTC
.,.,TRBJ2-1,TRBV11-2,CASSLAGRTGLYNEQFF,TGTGCCAGCAGCTTAGCAGGGAGGACCGGGCTTTACAATGAGCAGTTCTTC
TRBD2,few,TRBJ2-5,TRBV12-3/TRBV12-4,CASSASSGGPPVRAQYF,TGTGCCAGCAGTGCATCTAGCGGGGGGCCCCCCGTAAGGGCCCAGTACTTC
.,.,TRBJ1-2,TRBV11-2,CASSPVGSARGRDGYTF,TGTGCCAGCAGCCCGGTGGGTAGTGCGAGGGGCCGGGATGGCTACACCTTC
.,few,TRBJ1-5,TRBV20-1,CSVNREDQPQHF,TGCAGTGTGAACAGGGAGGATCAGCCCCAGCATTTT
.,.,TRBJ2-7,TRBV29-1,CSVANSGGNEQYF,TGCAGCGTTGCGAACAGCGGTGGAAACGAGCAGTACTTC
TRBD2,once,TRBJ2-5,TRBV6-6,CASREPTSGGGETQYF,TGTGCCAGCAGAGAGCCAACTAGCGGGGGAGGTGAGACCCAGTACTTC
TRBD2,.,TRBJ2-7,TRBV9,CASSGGSGGPYEQYF,TGTGCCAGCAGCGGAGGAAGCGGGGGGCCCTACGAGCAGTACTTC
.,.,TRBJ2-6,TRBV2,CASRRHDLTDNVLTF,TGTGCCAGCCGAAGACACGACCTCACAGACAACGTCCTGACTTTC
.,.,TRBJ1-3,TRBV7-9,CASSPPERGGGNTIYF,TGTGCCAGCAGCCCCCCGGAACGGGGAGGCGGAAACACCATATATTTT
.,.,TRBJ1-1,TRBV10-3,CAIKPPGLDEAFF,TGTGCCATCAAGCCCCCAGGGCTCGATGAAGCTTTCTTT
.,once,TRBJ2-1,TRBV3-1,CASSSAGRLEYSYNEQFF,TGTGCCAGCAGCTCAGCAGGGAGACTAGAGTACTCCTACAATGAGCAGTTCTTC
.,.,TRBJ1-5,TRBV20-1,CSARDPGMAQPQHF,TGCAGTGCTAGAGATCCAGGAATGGCTCAGCCCCAGCATTTT
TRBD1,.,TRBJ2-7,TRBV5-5,CASSLEVTGGNSYEQYF,TGTGCCAGCAGCTTGGAGGTGACAGGGGGCAACTCCTACGAGCAGTACTTC
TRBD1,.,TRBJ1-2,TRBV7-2,CASSTRQGSSGYTF,TGTGCCAGCAGCACCCGACAGGGATCATCTGGCTACACCTTC
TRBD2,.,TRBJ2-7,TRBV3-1,CATRRSGTNSYEQYF,TGTGCCACCAGACGGAGCGGGACGAACTCCTACGAGCAGTACTTC
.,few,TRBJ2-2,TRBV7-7,CASSSAANTGELFF,TGTGCTAGCAGCTCTGCAGCGAACACCGGGGAGCTGTTTTTT
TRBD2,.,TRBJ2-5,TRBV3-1,CASSRRGVKETQYF,TGTGCCAGCAGCCGGCGGGGGGTAAAAGAGACCCAGTACTTC
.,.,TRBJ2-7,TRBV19,CASSILIVGGLEQYF,TGTGCCAGTAGCATCTTAATTGTCGGGGGGCTCGAGCAGTACTTC
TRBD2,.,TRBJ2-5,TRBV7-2,CASSLWAGDYQETQYF,TGTGCCAGCAGCTTATGGGCGGGGGACTACCAAGAGACCCAGTACTTC
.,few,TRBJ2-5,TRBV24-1,CATSAVWEPGLQETQYF,TGTGCCACCAGTGCCGTTTGGGAGCCGGGCCTCCAAGAGACCCAGTACTTC
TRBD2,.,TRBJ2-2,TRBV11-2,CASSSTSGGTNTGELFF,TGTGCCAGCAGTTCGACTAGCGGGGGAACGAACACCGGGGAGCTGTTTTTT
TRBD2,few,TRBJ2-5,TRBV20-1,CSATETSDLRETQYF,TGCAGTGCTACCGAGACTAGCGATCTCAGGGAGACCCAGTACTTC
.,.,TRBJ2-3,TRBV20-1,CSASNYLKTDTQYF,TGCAGTGCTAGTAACTACCTTAAAACAGATACGCAGTATTTT
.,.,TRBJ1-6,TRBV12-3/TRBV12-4,CASSPRDGNSPLHF,TGTGCCAGCAGTCCCCGGGACGGCAATTCACCCCTCCACTTT